Here is one TCR beta chain with its context. The PCR contained 60 Vbeta and 13 Jbeta primers. Libraries were prepared by immunoSEQ multiplex PCR; TCRdb keeps only in-frame clonotypes and omits some of them. The table records over 150,000 clones, 80% of them present only once. This sample stems from a study of cytomegalovirus exposure and HLA in healthy donors. V dropped 4 bases and J dropped 1; count of bases not matched to a gene: 3. Germline CDR1 and CDR2: SNHLY and FYNNEI. There are 15 residues in the CDR3. The rearrangement uses TRBV2 and TRBJ1-5; 8 bases map to TRBD1. This TCR was sampled from a woman between 45 and 60 years old in good health and CMV-seronegative. The sample was PBMCs. The CDR3 reads CASSGGQVSNQPQHF. CDR3 DNA: TGTGCCAGCAGTGGGGGACAGGTCAGCAATCAGCCCCAGCATTTT.